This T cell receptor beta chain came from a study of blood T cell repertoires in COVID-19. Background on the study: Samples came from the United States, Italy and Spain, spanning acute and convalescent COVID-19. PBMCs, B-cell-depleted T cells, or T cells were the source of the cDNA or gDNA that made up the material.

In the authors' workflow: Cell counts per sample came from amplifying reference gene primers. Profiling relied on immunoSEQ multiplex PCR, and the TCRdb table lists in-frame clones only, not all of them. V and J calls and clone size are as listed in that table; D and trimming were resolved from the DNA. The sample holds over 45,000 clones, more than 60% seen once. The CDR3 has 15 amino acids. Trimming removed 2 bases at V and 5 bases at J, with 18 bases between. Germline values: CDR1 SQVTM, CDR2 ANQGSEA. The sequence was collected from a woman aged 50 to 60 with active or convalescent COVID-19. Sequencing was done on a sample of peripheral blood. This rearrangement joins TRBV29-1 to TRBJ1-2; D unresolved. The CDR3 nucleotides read TGCAGCGTTGAATCCTCGACCCCCTCGGGGTATGGCTACACCTTC. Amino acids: CSVESSTPSGYGYTF.